This TCR beta chain was recorded in a study of T cell responses to AZD1222 COVID-19 vaccine. Whole-study findings and limits: The CD4 TCRs associated with vaccination extended across spike and predominated at 160-218 and 743-854. In all cases, repertoires were sampled only after the peak T cell response. In a largely white British group with more females than males, clonal diversity was possibly underestimated. Within unmutated variant regions lay the reported targets of nearly half of spike-specific TCRs.

V was clipped by 4 bases and J by 2 bases; unmatched bases: 9. Germline CDR1 reads PRHDT; CDR2 reads FYEKMQ (reference sequence). The CDR3 totals 16 residues. TCRdb's copy holds only in-frame clones and misses some; the assay was immunoSEQ multiplex PCR. The sample includes 150,000 to 200,000 clones, around 87% of them seen just once. Turning to this clone: Its cognate antigen is unknown.

Source: peripheral blood, taken on day 0 of MenACWY control vaccination. The chain carries TRBV13 and TRBJ2-5; 8 positions agree with TRBD1. This TCR derives from an adult in good health. CDR3 DNA: TGTGCCAGCAGCTCCGCCCGGACAGGGAGGCAAGAGACCCAGTACTTC. Translated, it gives CASSSARTGRQETQYF.